These 20 T cell receptor beta chains originate from one sample sequenced in a study of blood T cell repertoires in COVID-19 (dated by TCRdb to about 2020). Libraries were made using the immunoSEQ multiplex PCR assay. TCRdb limited this immuneACCESS table to in-frame rearrangements with V and J called. A share of clones is missing; checked studies link under half to unresolved V genes, and the rest is unexplained. The sample table shows 130,000 to 150,000 clones, and more than 70% are seen once. Over 9.5% of the sample is in the top ten clones. Sequencing was carried out using peripheral blood. The source of these receptors is a man aged 50 to 60 with active or convalescent COVID-19.

This chain connects TRBV19 to TRBJ1-2, with TRBD1 as a possible D gene (5 bases). CDR1 is LNHDA and CDR2 is SQIVND in the germline V gene (reference sequence). This CDR3 comprises 13 residues. V lost 7 bases to trimming and J lost 1 base, with 10 bases between them. CDR3: CASTMTDNYGYTF. The CDR3 DNA is TGTGCCAGTACCATGACAGATAACTATGGCTACACCTTC. Full variable domain (remainder filled in from reference TRBV19 and TRBJ1-2): DGGITQSPKYLFRKEGQNVTLSCEQNLNHDAMYWYRQDPGQGLRLIYYSQIVNDFQKGDIAEGYSVSREKKESFPLTVTSAQKNPTAFYLCASTMTDNYGYTFGSGTRLTVV.

This chain links TRBV7-2 with TRBJ2-5; 9 bases agree with TRBD1. CDR1 is SGHTA, CDR2 FQGNSA, per germline. This CDR3 spans 13 amino acids. V lost 5 bases to trimming and J lost 7 bases; unmatched junction nucleotides: 5. The CDR3 nucleotides read TGTGCCAGCAGCCGGGGACAGGGCAGGACCCAGTACTTC. Protein: CASSRGQGRTQYF.

J is TRBJ1-1 and V is TRBV4-1; D remains unclear. Trimming cost V 4 bases and J 0 bases, with 9 bases left between them. The length of the CDR3 is 14 residues. Per the germline V gene, CDR1 is MGHRA and CDR2 is YSYEKL. The CDR3 sequence is CASSLGILNTEAFF. The CDR3, as DNA: TGCGCCAGCAGCCTCGGGATTCTGAACACTGAAGCTTTCTTT.

The chain links TRBV29-1 to TRBJ1-2, with 8 bases lining up with TRBD1. The V segment lost 6 bases and the J segment 1 base; nucleotides outside the gene matches: 13. Germline V gene sequence: CDR1 SQVTM, CDR2 ANQGSEA. The CDR3 has 16 residues. CDR3 bases: TGCAGCGTACTCGCCTCAGGGGGCCTTTATAACTATGGCTACACCTTC. It encodes CSVLASGGLYNYGYTF.

The rearrangement uses TRBV27 and TRBJ1-4, with 8 bases fitting TRBD1. Germline-derived CDR1 and CDR2 are MNHEY and SMNVEV (reference sequence). This CDR3 contains 17 residues. V shed 3 bases and J 9 bases; nucleotides not matched to a gene: 15. Written as DNA, the CDR3 is TGTGCCAGCAGTTTCTCCACCCAGGGGGCGCTGGGGAAAAAACTGTTTTTT. Translating gives CASSFSTQGALGKKLFF.

The V and J genes are TRBV7-2 and TRBJ2-7; 7 bases are shared with TRBD1. Germline V gene lookup returns CDR1 SGHTA and CDR2 FQGNSA. The CDR3 is 15 residues long. Trimming at V came to 3 bases and at J to 3 bases, leaving 8 bases not matched to a gene. The CDR3 DNA is TGTGCCAGCAGCTTCCGACAGGGTAAAGTCTACGAGCAGTACTTC. Protein product: CASSFRQGKVYEQYF.

The gene calls are TRBV28 and TRBJ2-3; D is undetermined. Germline V CDR1 and CDR2: MDHEN, SYDVKM. The CDR3 totals 15 residues. V dropped 6 bases and J dropped 0 bases, with 13 bases sitting between them. The CDR3 nucleotides are TGTGCCAGCAGCTCAACGGTCACTAGCACAGATACGCAGTATTTT. Its translation: CASSSTVTSTDTQYF.

The CDR3 protein is CASSPLAGGRHTEQFF. The CDR3 DNA sequence: TGTGCCAGTAGTCCACTAGCGGGAGGGCGTCATACTGAGCAGTTCTTC. The rearrangement links TRBV19 to TRBJ2-1; 13 nucleotides align to TRBD2. This CDR3 is 16 amino acids long. V lost 5 bases, J lost 9 bases, and 10 bases stayed unmatched. CDR1 and CDR2 (germline): LNHDA, SQIVND (reference sequence).

This chain joins TRBV10-1 and TRBJ1-1, with D hard to call. The CDR3 covers 13 residues. Germline CDR1 and CDR2: WNHNN and SYGVQD (reference sequence). Trimming took 3 bases from V and 1 from J, leaving 6 bases between them. The CDR3: CASSETENTEAFF. CDR3 nucleotide sequence: TGCGCCAGCAGTGAAACAGAGAACACTGAAGCTTTCTTT.

This clone was counted once. The chain uses TRBV7-8 and TRBJ2-3; 10 bases line up with TRBD2. V shed 1 base, J shed 2 bases, and the junction held 3 bases outside the gene matches. Per germline, CDR1 SGHVS and CDR2 FQNEAQ. This CDR3 contains 16 residues. The chain's CDR3 is CASSLELAGYTDTQYF. CDR3 nucleotides: TGTGCCAGCAGCTTAGAACTAGCGGGGTACACAGATACGCAGTATTTT.

This chain joins TRBV7-9 and TRBJ2-4; D uncertain. V was pared by 5 bases and J by 0 bases, with 11 bases between. CDR3 size: 15 residues. CDR1 and CDR2 (germline): SEHNR, FQNEAQ (reference sequence). Here the CDR3 DNA reads TGTGCCAGCAGCAAACCGACACAAGCCAAAAACATTCAGTACTTC. Translation: CASSKPTQAKNIQYF.

This rearrangement joins TRBV2 to TRBJ1-1; TRBD1 agrees at 7 bases. The V gene end was trimmed by 6 bases and the J gene end by 4 bases; junction bases not matched to a gene: 11. Germline V lookup: CDR1 SNHLY, CDR2 FYNNEI. This CDR3 has 15 amino acids. The CDR3 sequence: CASRVRPQGGTEAFF. The CDR3 DNA sequence: TGTGCCAGCAGAGTCAGGCCTCAGGGGGGCACTGAAGCTTTCTTT.

V is TRBV4-3 and J is TRBJ2-2; the match to TRBD2 covers 8 bases. The CDR3 is 16 residues long. With 1 base clipped from V and 6 bases from J, the junction kept 7 bases outside the gene matches. Germline V gives CDR1 LGHNA, CDR2 YSLEER. The CDR3 nucleotides are TGCGCCAGCAGCCAAGCAAGCGGGAGTTACGCCGGGGAGCTGTTTTTT. Translation: CASSQASGSYAGELFF.

This clone was picked up a small number of times. The chain employs TRBV6-1 and TRBJ1-4, with D unresolved. The CDR3 has 15 residues. Germline CDR1 MNHNS, CDR2 SASEGT. V lost 8 bases and J 0 bases, leaving 13 bases between the germline ends. The CDR3 spells CASRRGQATNEKLFF. CDR3 nucleotides: TGTGCCAGCCGCCGAGGGCAGGCAACTAATGAAAAACTGTTTTTT.

The chain joins TRBV24-1 to TRBJ2-3; TRBD2 aligns across 11 bases. The CDR3 has 16 amino acids. The germline V gene has CDR1 KGHDR and CDR2 SFDVKD. Trimming took 3 bases from V and 1 from J; bases not matched to a gene: 2. The CDR3 nucleotides are TGTGCCACCAGTGATCTGACTAGCGGGGGCACAGATACGCAGTATTTT. It specifies CATSDLTSGGTDTQYF.

In the case of this clone: This sequence may be a read error, since a much larger clone differs from it by one base. The chain joins TRBV25-1 to TRBJ1-1; unclear D gene. Deletions cut 3 bases from V and 2 bases from J, with 7 bases between. Germline V lookup: CDR1 MGHDK, CDR2 SYGVNS. The CDR3 has 13 amino acids. CDR3 sequence: CASSDRPNTEAFF. The CDR3 nucleotides are TGTGCCAGCAGTGACAGGCCTAACACTGAAGCTTTCTTT.

In this sample, this clone turned up once. The chain couples TRBV3-1 (or the pseudogene TRBV3-2) to TRBJ2-1; 7 bases fit TRBD2. With 6 bases clipped from V and 6 bases from J, the junction kept 11 bases outside the gene matches. This CDR3 contains 15 residues. CDR1 LGHDT and CDR2 YNNKEL come from the germline V gene (reference sequence). CDR3 in amino acids: CASRKTGEGRNEQFF. CDR3 DNA: TGTGCCAGCAGAAAGACGGGGGAGGGTCGCAATGAGCAGTTCTTC.

The rearrangement links TRBV9 to TRBJ2-7, with 9 nucleotides matching TRBD1. Germline V lookup: CDR1 SGDLS, CDR2 YYNGEE. This CDR3 comprises 15 residues. After removal of 3 bases from V and 2 bases from J, the junction contained 6 bases not matched to a gene. CDR3 DNA: TGTGCCAGCAGCGCGGACAGGGGCGGGACCTACGAGCAGTACTTC. Translating gives CASSADRGGTYEQYF.

This clone was seen only once. This chain uses TRBV24-1 with TRBJ2-1, with TRBD1 identical over 8 bases. The V gene end was trimmed by 9 bases and the J gene end by 3 bases; junction bases not matched to a gene: 18. The CDR3 covers 18 residues. Germline V lookup: CDR1 KGHDR, CDR2 SFDVKD. The CDR3 sequence: CATADRGNFERGYNEQFF. The CDR3 nucleotides read TGTGCCACCGCCGACAGGGGAAATTTCGAAAGGGGCTACAATGAGCAGTTCTTC.

The chain uses TRBV24-1 and TRBJ2-1, with TRBD2 as a possible D gene (5 bases). In germline, CDR1 is KGHDR, CDR2 SFDVKD. CDR3 length equals 16 residues. Deletions cut 2 bases from V and 3 bases from J, with 13 bases between. For the CDR3, the DNA is TGTGCCACCAGTGATTCCCGGCGGGTATACTACAATGAGCAGTTCTTC. This translates into CATSDSRRVYYNEQFF.